These T cell receptor beta chains were read from a single sample in a study of blood T cell repertoires in COVID-19. TCRdb's copy holds only in-frame clones and misses some; the assay was immunoSEQ multiplex PCR. The sample shows under 200,000 clones, 80% to 85% of them seen only once. Sequenced sample: peripheral blood. Source of these receptors: a young man with active or convalescent COVID-19. Each CDR3 is given without its conserved first and last residue.

V gene	J gene	CDR3 protein
TRBV5-1	TRBJ1-6	ASTQGANSPLH
TRBV19	TRBJ1-1	ASSVDRGRTEAF
TRBV7-9	TRBJ2-3	ASSRSGGRTDTQY
TRBV18	TRBJ2-1	ASSPPPGQPNNEQF
TRBV6-1	TRBJ2-1	ASSDLATRSIYNEQF
TRBV5-1	TRBJ1-1	ASRRTGSGVGMNTEAF
TRBV5-5	TRBJ2-7	ASSQLAGENYEQY
TRBV6-5	TRBJ1-2	ASSYSGGANGYT
TRBV3-1/TRBV3-2	TRBJ1-2	ASSPEFLQGAQGYT
TRBV5-5	TRBJ2-7	ASSLVSADYEQY
TRBV19	TRBJ1-1	ASNPGDRATEAF
TRBV28	TRBJ2-2	ASSSLGDTGELF
TRBV10-3	TRBJ1-5	AISETADSNQPQH
TRBV29-1	TRBJ2-2	SVVSGRANTGELF
TRBV14	TRBJ2-7	ASSHLTSGAYEQY
TRBV6-1	TRBJ2-7	ASSERTSGYEQY
TRBV19	TRBJ2-1	ASSPRSSGGPYNEQF
TRBV6-1	TRBJ2-5	ASSEAPSGVGQETQY
TRBV11-2	TRBJ2-3	ASSLLAGLGTDTQY
TRBV28	TRBJ2-7	ASSRTSGRLYEQY
TRBV5-6	TRBJ1-6	ASSFYTGTDYNSPLH
TRBV5-6	TRBJ2-3	ARSLLGGGGTDTQY
TRBV2	TRBJ2-2	ASSEAHGGAAF
TRBV7-2	TRBJ2-7	ASSLVAHSGEQY
TRBV15	TRBJ2-3	ATSRGTSGGQNRQY
TRBV9	TRBJ2-7	ASSPRGQGGYYEQY